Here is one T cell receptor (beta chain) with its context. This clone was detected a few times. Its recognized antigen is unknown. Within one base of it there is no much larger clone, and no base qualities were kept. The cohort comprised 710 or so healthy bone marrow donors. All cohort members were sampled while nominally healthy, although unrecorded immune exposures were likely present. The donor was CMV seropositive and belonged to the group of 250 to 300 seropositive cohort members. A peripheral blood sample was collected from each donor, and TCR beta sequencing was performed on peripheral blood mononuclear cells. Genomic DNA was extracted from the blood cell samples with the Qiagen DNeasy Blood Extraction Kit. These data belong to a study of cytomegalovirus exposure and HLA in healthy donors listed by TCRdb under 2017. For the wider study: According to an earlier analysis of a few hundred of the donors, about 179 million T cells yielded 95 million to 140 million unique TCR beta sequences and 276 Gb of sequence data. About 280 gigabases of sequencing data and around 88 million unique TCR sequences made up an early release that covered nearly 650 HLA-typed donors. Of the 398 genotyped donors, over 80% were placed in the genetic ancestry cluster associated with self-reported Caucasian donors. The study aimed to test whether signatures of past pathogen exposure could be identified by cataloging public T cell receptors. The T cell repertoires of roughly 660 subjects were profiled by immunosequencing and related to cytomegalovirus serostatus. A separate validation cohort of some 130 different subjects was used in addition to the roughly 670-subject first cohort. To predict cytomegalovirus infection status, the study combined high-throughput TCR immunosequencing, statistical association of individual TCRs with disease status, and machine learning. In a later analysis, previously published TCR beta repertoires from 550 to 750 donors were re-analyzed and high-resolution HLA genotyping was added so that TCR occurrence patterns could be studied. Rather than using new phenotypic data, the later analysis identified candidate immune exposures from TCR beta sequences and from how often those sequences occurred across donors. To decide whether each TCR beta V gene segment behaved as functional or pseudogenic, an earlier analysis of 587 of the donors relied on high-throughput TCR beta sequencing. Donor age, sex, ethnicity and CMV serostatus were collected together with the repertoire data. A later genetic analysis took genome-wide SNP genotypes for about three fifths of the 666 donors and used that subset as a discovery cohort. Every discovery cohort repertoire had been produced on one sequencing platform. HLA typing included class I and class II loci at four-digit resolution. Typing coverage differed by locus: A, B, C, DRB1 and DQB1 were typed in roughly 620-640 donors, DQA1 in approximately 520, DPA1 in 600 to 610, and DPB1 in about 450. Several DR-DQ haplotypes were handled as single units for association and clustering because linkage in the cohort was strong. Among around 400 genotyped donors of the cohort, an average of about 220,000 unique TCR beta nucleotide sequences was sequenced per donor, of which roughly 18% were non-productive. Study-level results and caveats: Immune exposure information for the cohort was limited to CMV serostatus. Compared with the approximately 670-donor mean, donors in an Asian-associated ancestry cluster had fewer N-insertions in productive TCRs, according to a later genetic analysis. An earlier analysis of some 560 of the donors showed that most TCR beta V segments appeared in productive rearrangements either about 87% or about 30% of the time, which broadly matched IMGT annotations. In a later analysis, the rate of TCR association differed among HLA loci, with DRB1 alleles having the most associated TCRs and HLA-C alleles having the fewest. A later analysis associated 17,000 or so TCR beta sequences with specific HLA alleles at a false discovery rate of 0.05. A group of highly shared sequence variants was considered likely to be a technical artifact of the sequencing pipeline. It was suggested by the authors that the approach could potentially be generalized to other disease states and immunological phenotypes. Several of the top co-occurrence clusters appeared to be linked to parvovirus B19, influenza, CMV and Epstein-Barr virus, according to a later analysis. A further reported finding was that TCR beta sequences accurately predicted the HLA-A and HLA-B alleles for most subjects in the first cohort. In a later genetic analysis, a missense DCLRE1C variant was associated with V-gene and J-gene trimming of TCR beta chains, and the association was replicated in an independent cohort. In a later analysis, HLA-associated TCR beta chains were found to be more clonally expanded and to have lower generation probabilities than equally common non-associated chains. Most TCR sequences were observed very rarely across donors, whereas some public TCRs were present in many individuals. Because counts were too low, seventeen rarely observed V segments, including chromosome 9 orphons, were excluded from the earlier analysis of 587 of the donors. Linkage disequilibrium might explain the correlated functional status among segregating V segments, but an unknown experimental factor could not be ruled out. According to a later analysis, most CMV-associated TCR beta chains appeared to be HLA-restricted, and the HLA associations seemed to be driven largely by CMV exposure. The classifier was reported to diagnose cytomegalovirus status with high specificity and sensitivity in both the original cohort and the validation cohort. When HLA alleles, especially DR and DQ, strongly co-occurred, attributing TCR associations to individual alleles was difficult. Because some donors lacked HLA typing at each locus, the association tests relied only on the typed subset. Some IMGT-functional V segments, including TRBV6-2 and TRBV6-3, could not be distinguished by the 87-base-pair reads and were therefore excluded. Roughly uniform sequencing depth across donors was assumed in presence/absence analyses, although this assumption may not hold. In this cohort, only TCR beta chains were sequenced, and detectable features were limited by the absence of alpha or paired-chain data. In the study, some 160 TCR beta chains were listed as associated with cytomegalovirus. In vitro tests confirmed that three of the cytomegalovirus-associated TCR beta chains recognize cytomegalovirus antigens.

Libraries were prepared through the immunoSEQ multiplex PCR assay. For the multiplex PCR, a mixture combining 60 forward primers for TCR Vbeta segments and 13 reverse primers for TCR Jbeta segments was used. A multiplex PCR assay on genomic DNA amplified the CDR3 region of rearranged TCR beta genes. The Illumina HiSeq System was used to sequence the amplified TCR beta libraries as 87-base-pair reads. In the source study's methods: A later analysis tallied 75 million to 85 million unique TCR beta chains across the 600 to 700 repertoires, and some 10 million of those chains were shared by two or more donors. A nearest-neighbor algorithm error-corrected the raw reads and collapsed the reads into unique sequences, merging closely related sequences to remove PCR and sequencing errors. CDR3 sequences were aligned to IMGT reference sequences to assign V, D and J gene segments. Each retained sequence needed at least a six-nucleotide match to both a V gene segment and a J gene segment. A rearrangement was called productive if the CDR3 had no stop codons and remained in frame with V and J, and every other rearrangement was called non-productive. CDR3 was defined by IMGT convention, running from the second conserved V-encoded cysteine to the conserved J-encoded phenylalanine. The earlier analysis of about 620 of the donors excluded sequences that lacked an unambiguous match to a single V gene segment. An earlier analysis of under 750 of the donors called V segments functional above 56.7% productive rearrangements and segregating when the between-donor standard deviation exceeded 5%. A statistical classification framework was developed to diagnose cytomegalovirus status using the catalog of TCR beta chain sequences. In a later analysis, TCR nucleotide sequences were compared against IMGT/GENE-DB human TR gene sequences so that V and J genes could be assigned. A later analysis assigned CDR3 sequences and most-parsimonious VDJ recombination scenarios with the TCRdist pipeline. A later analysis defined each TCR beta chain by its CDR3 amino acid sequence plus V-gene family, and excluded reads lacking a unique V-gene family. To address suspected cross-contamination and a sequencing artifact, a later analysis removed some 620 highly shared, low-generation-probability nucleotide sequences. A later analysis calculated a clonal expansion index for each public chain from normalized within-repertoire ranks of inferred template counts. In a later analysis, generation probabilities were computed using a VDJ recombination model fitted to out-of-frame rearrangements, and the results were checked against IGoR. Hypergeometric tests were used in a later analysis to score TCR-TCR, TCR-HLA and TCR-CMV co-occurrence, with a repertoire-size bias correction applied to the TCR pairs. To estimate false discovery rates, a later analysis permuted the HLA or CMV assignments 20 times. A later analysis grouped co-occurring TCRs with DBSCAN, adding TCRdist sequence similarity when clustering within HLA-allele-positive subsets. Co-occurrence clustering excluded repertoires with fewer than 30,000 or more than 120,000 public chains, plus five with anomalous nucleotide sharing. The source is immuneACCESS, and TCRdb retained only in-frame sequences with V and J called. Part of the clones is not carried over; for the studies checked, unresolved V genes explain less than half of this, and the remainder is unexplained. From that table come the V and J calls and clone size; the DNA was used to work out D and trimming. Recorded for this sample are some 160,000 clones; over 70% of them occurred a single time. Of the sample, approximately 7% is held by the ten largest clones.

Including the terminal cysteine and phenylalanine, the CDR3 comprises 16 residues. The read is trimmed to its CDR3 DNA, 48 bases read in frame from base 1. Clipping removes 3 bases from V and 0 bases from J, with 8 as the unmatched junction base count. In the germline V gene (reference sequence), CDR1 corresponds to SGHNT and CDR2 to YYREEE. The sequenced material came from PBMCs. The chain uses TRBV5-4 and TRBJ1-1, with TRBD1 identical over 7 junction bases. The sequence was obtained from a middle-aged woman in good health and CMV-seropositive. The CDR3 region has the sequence CASSSKPGQLNTEAFF. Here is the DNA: TGTGCCAGCAGCTCAAAGCCGGGACAGCTGAACACTGAAGCTTTCTTT.